The 23 T cell receptor beta chains below all came from one sample that was sequenced in a study of blood T cell repertoires in COVID-19. Sequencing was performed with immunoSEQ multiplex PCR; in TCRdb, only in-frame clones are kept and a portion is missing. Of fewer than 450,000 clones in the sample, roughly 86% were seen once. Sequenced material: peripheral blood. The receptor set was obtained from a woman aged 65 to 85 with COVID-19, enrolled during active disease.

This rearrangement joins TRBV5-1 to TRBJ2-7, with 7 bases that match TRBD1. There are 17 residues in the CDR3. V lost 0 bases to trimming and J lost 1 base; unmatched junction nucleotides: 10. Germline CDR1 is SGHRS and CDR2 is YFSETQ. CDR3 sequence reads: CASSLGRQGRLSYEQYF. CDR3 coding DNA: TGCGCCAGCAGCTTGGGGCGACAGGGACGACTATCCTACGAGCAGTACTTC.

This rearrangement joins TRBV6-6 to TRBJ2-1; D gene unclear. Trimming left V 6 bases short and J 8 bases short, with 11 bases between. The CDR3 sequence is 12 residues long. Germline-derived CDR1 and CDR2 are MNHNY and SVGAGI (reference sequence). In DNA, the CDR3 is TGTGCCAGCAGGAGGAGCAAGGATGAGCAGTTCTTC. It encodes CASRRSKDEQFF.

The rearrangement joins TRBV24-1 to TRBJ2-3; 16 bases map to TRBD2. V was pared by 7 bases and J by 5 bases, with 11 bases of the junction left unmatched. This CDR3 has 18 residues. Germline values: CDR1 KGHDR, CDR2 SFDVKD. In DNA, the CDR3 is TGTGCCACCAGCCTAACCGGGACTAGCGGGGGGGCCTTAGATACGCAGTATTTT. Amino acid sequence: CATSLTGTSGGALDTQYF.

The chain is built from TRBV5-1 and TRBJ1-5; D not certain. Trimming stripped 4 bases from V and 6 bases from J, with 17 bases between. Germline CDR1 is SGHRS and CDR2 is YFSETQ. The CDR3 loop spans 15 amino acids. The CDR3 region has the DNA TGCGCCAGCAGCACAAACGGGGATTCCGGTCAGCCCCAGCATTTT. Its translation: CASSTNGDSGQPQHF.

This rearrangement joins TRBV7-2 to TRBJ2-3; tentative D call: TRBD2 (6 bases). V was clipped by 6 bases and J by 2 bases, with 12 bases between them. There are 14 residues in the CDR3. Per the germline V gene, CDR1 is SGHTA and CDR2 is FQGNSA. CDR3 nucleotide sequence: TGTGCCAGCAGGATAGGCGGGACCACAGATACGCAGTATTTT. Protein product: CASRIGGTTDTQYF.

This clone was counted a single time. The CDR3 reads CASQRLLAGEDEQFF. The DNA of the CDR3 is TGCGCCAGCCAACGATTACTAGCGGGGGAGGATGAGCAGTTCTTC. The gene calls are TRBV5-1 and TRBJ2-1; the match to TRBD2 covers 11 bases. Germline V lookup: CDR1 SGHRS, CDR2 YFSETQ. The ends lost 7 bases at V and 8 bases at J; junction bases unmatched: 11. CDR3 length: 15 amino acids.

The chain has TRBV2 and TRBJ2-5; 10 nucleotides align to TRBD2. The CDR3 covers 14 residues. CDR1 SNHLY and CDR2 FYNNEI come from the germline V gene. The ends lost 5 bases at V and 1 base at J; junction bases unmatched: 1. The CDR3 sequence: CASSSGGAQETQYF. The CDR3 coding sequence is TGTGCCAGCAGTAGCGGGGGGGCCCAAGAGACCCAGTACTTC.

V usage is TRBV30 and J usage is TRBJ1-1, with D perhaps matching TRBD1 (6 bases). The CDR3 covers 13 residues. Germline-derived CDR1 and CDR2 are GTSNPN and SVGIG (reference sequence). Trimming took 3 bases from V and 5 from J, leaving 13 bases between them. The CDR3 is CAWRQGMGTEAFF. As DNA, the CDR3 is TGTGCCTGGAGACAGGGAATGGGAACTGAAGCTTTCTTT.

This chain connects TRBV13 to TRBJ2-1; possibly TRBD2 for D (5 bases). V shed 5 bases and J shed 0 bases, with 14 bases lying between them. The CDR3 contains 16 residues. The germline V gene encodes CDR1 PRHDT and CDR2 FYEKMQ (reference sequence). In DNA form, the CDR3 reads TGTGCCAGCAGCCAAGTCTTTGGGAGCTCCTACAATGAGCAGTTCTTC. Protein product: CASSQVFGSSYNEQFF.

This chain uses TRBV7-2 with TRBJ2-5; possible D gene TRBD2, 5 bases. This CDR3 has 15 residues. From germline, CDR1 is SGHTA and CDR2 FQGNSA. The V end lost 1 base, the J end lost 0 bases, and 9 bases lay between the germline ends. CDR3 coding DNA: TGTGCCAGCAGCTTAGACGGAGGATACCAAGAGACCCAGTACTTC. This encodes CASSLDGGYQETQYF.

This chain links TRBV6-6 with TRBJ1-3; 9 bases are a match to TRBD1. Losses at the gene ends were 6 bases for V and 3 bases for J; bases not matched to a gene: 6. Germline V lookup: CDR1 MNHNY, CDR2 SVGAGI (reference sequence). This CDR3 region has 15 residues. The CDR3 DNA follows: TGTGCCAGCAGCCTGGGACAGGGAGGTGGAAACACCATATATTTT. It translates to CASSLGQGGGNTIYF.

CDR3 in DNA: TGTGCCAGCAGCTTGTGGGGGGGGCAAGAGACCCAGTACTTC. Translating gives CASSLWGGQETQYF. The chain recombines TRBV5-5 with TRBJ2-5; TRBD2 aligns across 7 bases. There are 14 residues in the CDR3. CDR1 is SGHKS, CDR2 YYEKEE, per germline (reference sequence). V trimming: 1 base; J trimming: 2 bases; junction bases outside the gene matches: 2.

The V and J genes are TRBV12-3 or TRBV12-4 and TRBJ1-5; D remains unclear. The CDR3 is 13 amino acids. The germline V and J ends were trimmed by 2 bases and 11 bases, with 13 bases remaining between them. CDR3: CASSLKPQGAQHF. CDR3 in DNA: TGTGCCAGCAGTTTAAAGCCCCAAGGAGCCCAGCATTTT.

V usage is TRBV10-3 and J usage is TRBJ1-4, with D uncertain. The CDR3 sequence is 14 residues long. The germline CDR1 and CDR2 sequences are ENHRY and SYGVKD. Trimming shortened V by 3 bases and J by 7 bases, and 12 bases separated the two germline ends. This CDR3 reads CAISETMVPEKLFF. The CDR3 nucleotides read TGTGCCATCAGTGAAACTATGGTACCTGAAAAACTGTTTTTT.

This clone was observed once. The genes are TRBV2 and TRBJ1-6; D is perhaps TRBD1 (5 bases). The CDR3 has 15 amino acids. Germline V gene sequence: CDR1 SNHLY, CDR2 FYNNEI. V shed 6 bases and J shed 7 bases, with 16 bases lying between them. The CDR3 is CASSQGGGLNSPLHF. The CDR3 DNA sequence: TGTGCCAGCAGCCAGGGTGGCGGATTGAATTCACCCCTCCACTTT.

This sequence joins TRBV29-1 and TRBJ1-4; D call uncertain. The germline gives CDR1 SQVTM, CDR2 ANQGSEA. This CDR3 is 13 amino acids long. V was pared by 6 bases and J by 4 bases, with 12 bases between. For the CDR3, the DNA is TGCAGCGTGTCCGAGGCCTATAATGAAAAACTGTTTTTT. Translated: CSVSEAYNEKLFF.

This chain uses TRBV5-8 with TRBJ2-1; TRBD2 matches 7 bases. In germline, CDR1 is SGHTS, CDR2 YDEGEE. V lost 6 bases and J lost 0; bases outside the gene matches: 9. The length of the CDR3 is 16 residues. The CDR3 nucleotides read TGTGCCAGCACATTGGGAGGCGGGGGCTCCTACAATGAGCAGTTCTTC. Residues: CASTLGGGGSYNEQFF.

The chain couples TRBV11-1 to TRBJ1-2; a possible D gene is TRBD1 (6 bases). V was clipped by 5 bases and J by 4 bases, with 17 bases between them. The CDR3 sequence is 15 residues long. CDR1 is SGHAT and CDR2 is FQDESV in the germline V gene (reference sequence). The DNA of the CDR3 is TGTGCCAGCAGCCCCCCCGGACAGCCATTCTATGGCTACACCTTC. Protein: CASSPPGQPFYGYTF.

This sequence joins TRBV5-1 and TRBJ1-2; D is ambiguous. Germline V lookup: CDR1 SGHRS, CDR2 YFSETQ. V dropped 4 bases and J dropped 3 bases, with 10 bases sitting between them. The CDR3 spans 13 residues. The CDR3 loop reads CASSQAADYGYTF. The CDR3 DNA reads as TGCGCCAGCAGCCAAGCCGCTGACTATGGCTACACCTTC.

The V and J genes are TRBV19 and TRBJ2-5; the D gene is possibly TRBD1 (5 bases). This CDR3 spans 12 amino acids. The germline CDR1 and CDR2 sequences are LNHDA and SQIVND (reference sequence). V dropped 5 bases and J dropped 10 bases, with 14 bases sitting between them. The CDR3, as DNA: TGTGCCAGTAGTCCGTCAAGCAGGGTCCAGTACTTC. This codes for CASSPSSRVQYF.

The chain carries TRBV6-6 and TRBJ1-2; 9 positions match TRBD1. Germline V gene sequence: CDR1 MNHNY, CDR2 SVGAGI (reference sequence). CDR3 length: 17 residues. V dropped 5 bases and J dropped 0; count of bases not matched to a gene: 10. CDR3 in amino acids: CASSPLSGTGTNYGYTF. The DNA of the CDR3 is TGTGCCAGCAGTCCCCTATCCGGGACAGGGACTAACTATGGCTACACCTTC.

V gene TRBV5-1 combines with J gene TRBJ1-2; D may be TRBD1 (5 bases). The germline V gene encodes CDR1 SGHRS and CDR2 YFSETQ. The CDR3 runs 15 residues. With 0 bases removed from V and 4 bases from J, the gap between germline ends came to 13 bases. CDR3 residues: CASSLGGEGSYGYTF. In DNA form, the CDR3 reads TGCGCCAGCAGCTTGGGAGGGGAGGGGAGCTATGGCTACACCTTC.

The chain has TRBV18 and TRBJ1-1; 8 bases fit TRBD1. CDR3 length equals 14 residues. J was trimmed by 2 bases and V by 4 bases; bases with no gene match: 3. In germline, CDR1 is KGHSH, CDR2 LQKENI. The CDR3 coding sequence is TGTGCCAGCTCACTACAGGGGGAAAACACTGAAGCTTTCTTT. Its translation: CASSLQGENTEAFF.